The clone carrying this T cell receptor beta chain was recorded at least ten times. The data derive from a study of spatial heterogeneity in lung cancer. This CDR3 is 16 amino acids long. Trimming cost V 5 bases and J 2 bases, with 16 bases left between them. Germline V gives CDR1 DFQATT, CDR2 SNEGSKA (reference sequence). The time point here: sample taken at primary tumor resection. Extraction of whole RNA from tumor, nontumor lung or frozen PBMC preceded unsorted sequencing. Patients with untreated early-stage non-small cell lung cancer, numbering around 72, were the donors. TCRdb ran MiXCR on the 5' RACE reads and lists one entry per CDR3 protein. In the table there are 40,000 to 55,000 distinct CDR3 sequences, about 6.7% of which are singletons.

Specimen: PBMCs, collected at surgery. The receptor comes from a female donor with early-stage non-small cell lung cancer. This sequence joins TRBV20-1 and TRBJ2-6; no clear D. The CDR3 spells CSAARVVGTGANVLTF. The DNA of the CDR3 is TGCAGTGCTGCCCGGGTTGTGGGGACTGGGGCCAACGTCCTGACTTTC.